This TCR beta chain was retrieved from a study of T cell changes during pregnancy in multiple sclerosis. The CDR3 spans 14 residues. Germline CDR1 SGHAT, CDR2 FQNNGV. J gave up 3 bases and V 5 bases, and 6 bases lay outside the gene matches. Method: immunoSEQ multiplex PCR; TCRdb's copy keeps in-frame clones and lacks some. The sample consists of roughly 120,000 clones, roughly 92% of them appearing once. The TCR was taken from a female donor with multiple sclerosis, enrolled in a pregnancy study. The chain uses TRBV11-2 and TRBJ1-2, with 7 bases that match TRBD1. The sample consisted of peripheral blood, taken before pregnancy. CDR3 DNA sequence: TGTGCCAGCAGCCGTACAGGGGCGGACTATGGCTACACCTTC. As protein: CASSRTGADYGYTF.